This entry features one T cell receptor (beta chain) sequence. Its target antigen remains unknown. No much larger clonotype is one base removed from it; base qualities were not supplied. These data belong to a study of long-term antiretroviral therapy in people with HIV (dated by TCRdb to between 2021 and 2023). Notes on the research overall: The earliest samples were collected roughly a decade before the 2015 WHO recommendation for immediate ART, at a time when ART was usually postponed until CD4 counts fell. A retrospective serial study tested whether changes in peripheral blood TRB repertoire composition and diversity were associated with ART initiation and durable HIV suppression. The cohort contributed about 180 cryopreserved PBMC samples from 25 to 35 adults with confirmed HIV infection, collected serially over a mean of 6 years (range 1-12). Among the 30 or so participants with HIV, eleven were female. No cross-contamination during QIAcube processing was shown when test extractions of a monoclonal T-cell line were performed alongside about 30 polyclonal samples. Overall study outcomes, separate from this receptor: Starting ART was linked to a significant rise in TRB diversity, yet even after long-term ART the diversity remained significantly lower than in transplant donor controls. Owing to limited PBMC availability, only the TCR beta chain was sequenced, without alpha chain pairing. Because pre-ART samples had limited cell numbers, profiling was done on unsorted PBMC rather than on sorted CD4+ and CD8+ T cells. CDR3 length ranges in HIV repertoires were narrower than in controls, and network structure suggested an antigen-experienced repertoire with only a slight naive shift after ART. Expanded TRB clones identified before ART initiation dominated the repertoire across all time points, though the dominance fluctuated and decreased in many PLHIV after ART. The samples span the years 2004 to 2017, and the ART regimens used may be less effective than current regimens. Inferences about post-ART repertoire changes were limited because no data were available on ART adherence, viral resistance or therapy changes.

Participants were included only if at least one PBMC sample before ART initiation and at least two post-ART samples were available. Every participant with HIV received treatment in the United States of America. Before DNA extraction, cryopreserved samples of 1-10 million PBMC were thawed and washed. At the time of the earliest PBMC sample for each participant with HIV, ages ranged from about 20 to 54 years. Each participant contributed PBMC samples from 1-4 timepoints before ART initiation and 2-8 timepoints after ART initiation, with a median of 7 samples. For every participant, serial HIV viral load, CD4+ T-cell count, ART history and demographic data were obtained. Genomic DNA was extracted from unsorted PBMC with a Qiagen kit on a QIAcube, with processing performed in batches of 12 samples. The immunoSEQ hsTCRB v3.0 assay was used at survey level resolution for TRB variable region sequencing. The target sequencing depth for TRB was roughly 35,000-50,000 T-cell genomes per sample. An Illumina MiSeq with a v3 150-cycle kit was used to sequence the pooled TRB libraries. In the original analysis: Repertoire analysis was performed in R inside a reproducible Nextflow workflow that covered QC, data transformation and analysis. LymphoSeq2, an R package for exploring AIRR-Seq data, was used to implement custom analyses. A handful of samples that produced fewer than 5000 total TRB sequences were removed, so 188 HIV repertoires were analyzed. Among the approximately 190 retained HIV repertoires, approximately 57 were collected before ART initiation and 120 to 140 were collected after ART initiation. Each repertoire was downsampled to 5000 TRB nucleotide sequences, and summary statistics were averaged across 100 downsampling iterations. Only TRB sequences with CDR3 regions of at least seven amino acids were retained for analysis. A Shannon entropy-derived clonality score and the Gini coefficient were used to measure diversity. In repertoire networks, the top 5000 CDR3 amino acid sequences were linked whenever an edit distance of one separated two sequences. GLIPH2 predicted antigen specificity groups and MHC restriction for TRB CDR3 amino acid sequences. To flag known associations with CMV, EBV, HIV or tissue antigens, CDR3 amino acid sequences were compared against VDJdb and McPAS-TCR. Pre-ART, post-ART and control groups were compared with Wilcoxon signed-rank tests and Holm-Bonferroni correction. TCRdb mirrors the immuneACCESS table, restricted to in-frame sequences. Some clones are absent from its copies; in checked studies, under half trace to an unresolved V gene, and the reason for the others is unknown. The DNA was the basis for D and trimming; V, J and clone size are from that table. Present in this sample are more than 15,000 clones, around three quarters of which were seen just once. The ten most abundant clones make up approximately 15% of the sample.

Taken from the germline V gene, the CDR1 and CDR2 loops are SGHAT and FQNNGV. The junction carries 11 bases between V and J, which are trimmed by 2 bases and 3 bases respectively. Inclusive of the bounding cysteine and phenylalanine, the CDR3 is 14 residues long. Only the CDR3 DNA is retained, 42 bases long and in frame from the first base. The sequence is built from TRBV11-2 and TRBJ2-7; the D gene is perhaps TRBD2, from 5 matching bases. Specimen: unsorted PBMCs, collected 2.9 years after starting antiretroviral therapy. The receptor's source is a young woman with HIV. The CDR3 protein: CASSLKGAFYEQYF. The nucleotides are TGTGCCAGCAGCTTAAAGGGAGCCTTCTACGAGCAGTACTTC.